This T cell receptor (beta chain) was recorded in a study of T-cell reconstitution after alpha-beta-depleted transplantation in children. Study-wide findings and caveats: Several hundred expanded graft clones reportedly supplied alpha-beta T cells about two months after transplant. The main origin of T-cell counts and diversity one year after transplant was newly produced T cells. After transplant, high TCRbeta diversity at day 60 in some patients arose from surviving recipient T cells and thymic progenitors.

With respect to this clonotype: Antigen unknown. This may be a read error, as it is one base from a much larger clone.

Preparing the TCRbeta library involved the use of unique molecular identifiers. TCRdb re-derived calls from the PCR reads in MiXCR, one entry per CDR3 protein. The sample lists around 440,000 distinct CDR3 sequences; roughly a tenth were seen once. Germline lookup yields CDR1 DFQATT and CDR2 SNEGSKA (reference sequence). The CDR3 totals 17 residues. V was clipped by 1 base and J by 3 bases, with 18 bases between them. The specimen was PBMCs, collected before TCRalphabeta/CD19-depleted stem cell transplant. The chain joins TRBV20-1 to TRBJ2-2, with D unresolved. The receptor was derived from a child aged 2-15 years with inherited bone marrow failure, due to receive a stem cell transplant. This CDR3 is CSARGVGLGSDTGELFF. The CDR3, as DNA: TGCAGTGCTAGAGGCGTGGGGTTGGGGTCGGACACCGGGGAGCTGTTTTTT.